This note documents a single T cell receptor (beta chain) sequence. This entry comes from a study of cytomegalovirus exposure and HLA in healthy donors. Study as a whole: A prior analysis found around 110 million unique TCR beta sequences from 150 million to 200 million T cells.

From germline, CDR1 is SGHVS and CDR2 FQNEAQ. With 0 bases removed from V and 11 bases from J, the gap between germline ends came to 16 bases. CDR3 length: 14 amino acids. Vbeta (60) and Jbeta (13) primers were used in the PCR. In the authors' workflow: In a later analysis, the count reached roughly 80 million unique TCR beta chains, with about 9.9 million shared. Data came from immunoSEQ multiplex PCR; TCRdb stores just in-frame clones and leaves some out. Clone size and V and J calls were adopted from that table, with D and trimming inferred from the DNA. The sample has approximately 210,000 clones; about three quarters are singletons.

The chain uses TRBV7-8 and TRBJ1-1; weak D call: TRBD1 (6 bases). The sequence derives from a woman in her thirties or forties in good health and CMV-seronegative. The sample was PBMCs. This CDR3 is CASSLAFGQTWAFF. The CDR3, as DNA: TGTGCCAGCAGCTTAGCCTTTGGACAGACGTGGGCTTTCTTT. Filled out from reference TRBV7-8 and TRBJ1-1, the complete variable domain reads GAGVSQSPRYKVAKRGQDVALRCDPISGHVSLFWYQQALGQGPEFLTYFQNEAQLDKSGLPSDRFFAERPEGSVSTLKIQRTQQEDSAVYLCASSLAFGQTWAFFGQGTRLTVV.